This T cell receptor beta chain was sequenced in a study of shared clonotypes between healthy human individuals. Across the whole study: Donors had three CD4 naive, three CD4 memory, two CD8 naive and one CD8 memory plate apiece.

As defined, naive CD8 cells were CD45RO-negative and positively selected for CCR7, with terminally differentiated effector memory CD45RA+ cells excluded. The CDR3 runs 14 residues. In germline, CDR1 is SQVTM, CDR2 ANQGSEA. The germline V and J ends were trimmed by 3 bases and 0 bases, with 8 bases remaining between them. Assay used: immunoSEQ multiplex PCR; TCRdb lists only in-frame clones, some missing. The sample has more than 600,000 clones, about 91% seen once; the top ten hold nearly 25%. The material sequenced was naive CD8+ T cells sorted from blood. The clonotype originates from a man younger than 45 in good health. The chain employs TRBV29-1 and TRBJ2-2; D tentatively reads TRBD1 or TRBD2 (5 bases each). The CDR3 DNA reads TGCAGCGTTGAGCAGGGAGCGAACACCGGGGAGCTGTTTTTT. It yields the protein CSVEQGANTGELFF.